The clone carrying this TCR beta chain was recorded at least ten times. Its target is not known. This record belongs to a study of T-cell reconstitution after alpha-beta-depleted transplantation in children. Study findings and constraints: Fresh T-cell production supplied most of the T-cell counts and diversity seen one year after transplant. About two months after transplant, alpha-beta T cells reportedly came from several hundred expanded graft clones.

Trimming removed 3 bases from V and 1 base from J, with 7 bases in between. Germline lookup yields CDR1 MNHNS and CDR2 SASEGT. This CDR3 is 14 amino acids long. Preparation of the TCRbeta library was carried out with unique molecular identifiers. One entry per CDR3 protein, called by TCRdb with MiXCR from the PCR reads. Of hundreds of thousands of distinct CDR3 sequences listed, about 21% are singletons. The origin of this receptor is a boy less than two years old who had a stem cell transplant for acute myeloid leukemia, so the T cells may come from the graft donor. The sample was PBMCs, mostly from graft donor cells, taken 360 days after TCRalphabeta/CD19-depleted stem cell transplant. The chain links TRBV6-1 to TRBJ2-4; D is perhaps TRBD1 (6 bases). CDR3 in DNA: TGTGCCAGCAGTGATACAGGGGCCAAAAACATTCAGTACTTC. Translation gives CASSDTGAKNIQYF.